One T cell receptor (beta chain) is described in this entry. This clonotype appeared a few times. It lacks a known antigen. Nothing much larger sits one base from this clone, and base qualities are not available. This sample's treatment or condition label indicates: allogeneic hematopoietic cell transplantation with graft depleted of TCRalphabeta T cells and CD19 B cells. Transplant recipients were children who received TCRalphabeta/CD19-depleted allogeneic hematopoietic cell grafts. Receptor amplification or capture employed PCR. The reads were generated on an Illumina HiSeq 2500. TCR libraries were prepared with molecular barcoding, using unique molecular identifiers to normalize TCRbeta repertoire quantification. The public sequencing data were trimmed at Q25 with fastp and processed into clonotypes with MiXCR by TCRdb, which kept only in-frame beta chains. Entries that share a CDR3 protein sequence are merged under the most common genes and DNA. The sample table shows 700,000 to 950,000 distinct CDR3 sequences, and 15% to 20% are seen once. Around 5% of the sample lies in the top ten.

This record belongs to a study of T-cell reconstitution after alpha-beta-depleted transplantation in children listed by TCRdb under 2016. Context from the whole study: T-cell immune reconstitution after TCRalphabeta/CD19-depleted allogeneic hematopoietic cell transplantation in children was quantitatively tracked in the study by means of TCR repertoire profiling. Beyond this particular receptor, the publication reports: The apparently early recovery of alphabetaT-cell counts about two months after transplant reportedly depended on only several hundred rapidly expanded clones that came from non-depleted graft cells. In some patients, high TCRbeta diversity at day 60 was attributed to recipient T cells and intrathymic progenitors that had survived conditioning. Hyperexpanded clone frequencies declined over subsequent months; after one year, T-cell counts and TCRbeta diversity were mostly attributed to newly produced T cells.

Counted from cysteine to phenylalanine, this CDR3 has 14 amino acids. The entry retains the CDR3 DNA only, 42 bases that are in frame from base 1. V is pared back by 7 bases and J by 0 bases, with 13 bases lying between the germline termini. The germline V gene encodes CDR1 SGHTA and CDR2 FQGNSA. The sample here was PBMCs, mostly from graft donor cells, taken 360 days after TCRalphabeta/CD19-depleted stem cell transplant. Recombination linked TRBV7-2 to TRBJ2-7; TRBD1 is possibly the D segment (6 matching bases). The sequence came from a male patient aged 10 to 17 who had a stem cell transplant for acute lymphoblastic leukemia, so the T cells may come from the graft donor. CDR3 region: CASMSGAHSYEQYF. The DNA sequence follows: TGTGCCAGCATGTCAGGGGCTCACTCCTACGAGCAGTACTTC.